These T cell receptor beta chains were read from a single sample in a study of blood T cells in healthy people across ages. TCRdb recomputed calls from the 5' RACE reads with MiXCR, one row per CDR3 protein. The profile shows roughly 1.4 million distinct CDR3 sequences, approximately 63% of them singletons. The material sequenced was blood. The receptors here all came from a man between 18 and 35 years old in good health. CDR3s include the opening cysteine and the closing phenylalanine or tryptophan. The D gene is left open where the match is weak. Expanded clones are given a class, and other clones once, few, many or no size at all.

V,D,size,J,CDR3,DNA
TRBV4-1,TRBD2,once,TRBJ2-7,CASSGLAGGGSYEQYF,TGCGCCAGCAGTGGACTAGCGGGAGGGGGCTCCTACGAGCAGTACTTC
TRBV19,.,once,TRBJ2-1,CASSIAMRSEQFF,TGTGCCAGTAGTATAGCTATGAGGAGCGAGCAGTTCTTC
TRBV2,TRBD2,few,TRBJ2-3,CASRNWELAELTDTQYF,TGTGCCAGCAGAAATTGGGAACTAGCGGAACTCACAGATACGCAGTATTTT
TRBV7-6,.,.,TRBJ1-5,CASSPGPAEVSNQPQHF,TGTGCCAGCAGCCCAGGGCCAGCCGAAGTCAGCAATCAGCCCCAGCATTTT
TRBV12-3/TRBV12-4,.,.,TRBJ1-2,CASSTQVYGYTF,TGTGCCAGCAGTACACAGGTCTATGGCTACACCTTC
TRBV24-1,.,once,TRBJ2-7,CATSDSRRYEQYF,TGTGCCACCAGTGATTCGCGCAGGTACGAGCAGTACTTC
TRBV29-1,TRBD2,once,TRBJ2-1,CSVERGNSYNEQFF,TGCAGCGTTGAGCGGGGGAACTCCTACAATGAGCAGTTCTTC
TRBV7-2,.,.,TRBJ1-2,CASSLEPMDRANYGYTF,TGTGCCAGCAGCTTAGAACCGATGGACAGAGCTAACTATGGCTACACCTTC
TRBV20-1,TRBD1,few,TRBJ2-7,CSARGDRVNEQYF,TGCAGTGCCAGGGGGGACAGGGTGAACGAGCAGTACTTC
TRBV27,TRBD1,few,TRBJ2-7,CASSYGTGGEQYF,TGTGCCAGCAGTTATGGGACAGGGGGCGAGCAGTACTTC
TRBV20-1,TRBD1,.,TRBJ2-7,CSADAPDREYEQYF,TGCAGTGCTGATGCCCCGGACAGGGAATACGAGCAGTACTTC
TRBV5-1,.,.,TRBJ1-6,CASSSEGSSYNSPLHF,TGCGCCAGCAGCTCGGAGGGGAGCTCCTATAATTCACCCCTCCACTTT
TRBV12-3/TRBV12-4,TRBD1,.,TRBJ1-4,CASSSWTGDNEKLFF,TGTGCCAGCAGCTCTTGGACAGGGGATAATGAAAAACTGTTTTTT
TRBV5-1,TRBD2,few,TRBJ2-3,CASSLFSSGSTDTQYF,TGCGCCAGCAGCTTGTTCTCCAGCGGGAGTACAGATACGCAGTATTTT
TRBV4-1,TRBD2,.,TRBJ2-5,CASTKLAGNKETQYF,TGCGCCAGCACAAAACTAGCGGGGAATAAAGAGACCCAGTACTTC
TRBV20-1,TRBD2,.,TRBJ2-3,CSARGSAGESIDTQYF,TGCAGTGCTAGAGGATCCGCGGGAGAATCCATAGATACGCAGTATTTT
TRBV27,.,.,TRBJ2-1,CASSLTPGYRYNEQFF,TGTGCCAGCAGTTTAACCCCAGGGTACCGCTACAATGAGCAGTTCTTC
TRBV4-1,.,few,TRBJ2-7,CASSQETDEQYF,TGCGCCAGCAGCCAAGAAACGGACGAGCAGTACTTC
TRBV7-6,.,.,TRBJ2-7,CASSLVGSDYEQYF,TGTGCCAGCAGCTTAGTGGGTAGCGACTACGAGCAGTACTTC
TRBV12-3/TRBV12-4,.,.,TRBJ2-4,CASRSGASGIQYF,TGTGCCAGCAGGTCCGGGGCCTCCGGCATTCAGTACTTC
TRBV29-1,TRBD2,few,TRBJ2-1,CSVSVAGNYNEQFF,TGCAGCGTTTCTGTAGCGGGGAACTACAATGAGCAGTTCTTC
TRBV10-3,.,few,TRBJ2-3,CASQTASDTQYF,TGTGCCTCACAGACAGCCTCGGATACGCAGTATTTT
TRBV5-5,.,.,TRBJ1-1,CASSLKSRGTSLQAFF,TGTGCCAGCAGCTTGAAGAGTAGGGGTACTTCACTTCAGGCTTTCTTT
TRBV9,.,.,TRBJ2-1,CASSARGTVYNEQFF,TGTGCCAGCAGCGCGAGGGGGACGGTTTACAATGAGCAGTTCTTC
TRBV28,.,.,TRBJ2-5,CASSLSQVTQYF,TGTGCCAGCAGTCTCTCCCAAGTGACCCAGTACTTC
TRBV6-1,.,.,TRBJ2-2,CASSVVTSRAGELFF,TGTGCCAGCAGTGTTGTGACTAGTCGGGCCGGGGAGCTGTTTTTT
TRBV2,.,.,TRBJ1-2,CASGGSSANYGYTF,TGTGCCAGCGGGGGGAGCAGCGCTAACTATGGCTACACCTTC
TRBV10-3,.,.,TRBJ2-7,CAISDETTVGEQYF,TGTGCCATCAGTGACGAAACCACTGTAGGCGAGCAGTACTTC
TRBV12-3/TRBV12-4,.,.,TRBJ2-1,CASSQLAGLSREQFF,TGTGCCAGCAGCCAACTCGCCGGACTCTCAAGAGAGCAGTTCTTC
TRBV2,.,.,TRBJ1-6,CASSESIYDSPLHF,TGTGCCAGCAGTGAAAGCATCTACGATTCACCCCTCCACTTT
TRBV7-2,.,.,TRBJ2-3,CASVRVWGTDTQYF,TGTGCCAGCGTGAGGGTCTGGGGCACAGATACGCAGTATTTT